The clone carrying this T cell receptor beta chain was detected a few times. Method: immunoSEQ multiplex PCR; TCRdb's copy keeps in-frame clones and lacks some. This table holds about 380,000 clones, 88% found once. The sample belongs to a study of blood T cell repertoires in COVID-19. From germline, CDR1 is SGHRS and CDR2 YFSETQ. The length of the CDR3 is 14 residues. Trimming stripped 0 bases from V and 3 bases from J, with 10 bases between. The gene calls are TRBV5-1 and TRBJ2-7; no reliable D call. The sequence was collected from a young woman who had recovered from COVID-19. The sample was PBMCs or T cells enriched from blood (not recorded which). The CDR3 sequence: CASSLGDTNYEQYF. CDR3 sequence (DNA): TGCGCCAGCAGCTTGGGAGACACCAACTACGAGCAGTACTTC.